The 14 T cell receptor beta chains reported below all come from one sample, sequenced in a study of identical twins. TCRdb fed the 5' RACE reads into MiXCR, producing one record per CDR3 protein. This table holds 1,800,000 or so distinct CDR3 sequences, under 35% found once. The sequenced material came from cord blood. Every receptor here comes from a newborn girl in good health.

The count of this clonotype is one. A read error is possible here, since a much larger clone lies one base away. J is TRBJ1-2 and V is TRBV14, with D uncertain. The V and J ends lost 4 bases and 1 base respectively, with 10 bases between them. Germline V lookup: CDR1 SGHDN, CDR2 FVKESK. The CDR3 consists of 14 residues. CDR3 nucleotide sequence: TGTGCCAGCAGCCGAGCAGTTTTTAACTATGGCTACACCTTC. This sequence encodes CASSRAVFNYGYTF.

The J gene is TRBJ1-1, the V gene TRBV7-9; D possibly corresponds to TRBD1 (5 bases). CDR1 and CDR2 from the germline V gene are SEHNR and FQNEAQ (reference sequence). The germline V and J ends were trimmed by 3 bases and 3 bases, with 14 bases remaining between them. The CDR3 runs 15 residues. The CDR3 spells CASSFPGIGDTEAFF. CDR3 nucleotide sequence: TGTGCCAGCAGCTTTCCAGGGATCGGGGACACTGAAGCTTTCTTT.

The gene calls are TRBV4-1 and TRBJ2-1; the D is unclear. The V gene lost 1 base and the J gene lost 4 bases, with 11 bases spanning the gap. The CDR3 length is 15 residues. Looked up from germline, CDR1 is MGHRA and CDR2 is YSYEKL. DNA for the CDR3: TGCGCCAGCAGCCAAGTCGACTTCCCATACAATGAGCAGTTCTTC. Its translation: CASSQVDFPYNEQFF.

This clonotype has a count of ten or more. This chain uses TRBV20-1 with TRBJ2-1, with 13 nucleotides matching TRBD2. The junction had 3 bases not matched to a gene; V was cut back by 4 bases and J by 3 bases. This CDR3 comprises 15 residues. Germline values: CDR1 DFQATT, CDR2 SNEGSKA (reference sequence). The CDR3 here is CSATGTSGVYNEQFF. The CDR3 DNA sequence: TGCAGTGCTACCGGGACTAGCGGGGTCTACAATGAGCAGTTCTTC.

Only a few counts were recorded for this clonotype. This rearrangement joins TRBV27 to TRBJ2-1, with 10 nucleotides matching TRBD2. Losses at the gene ends were 5 bases for V and 0 bases for J; bases not matched to a gene: 7. CDR3 length: 17 residues. Germline CDR1 is MNHEY and CDR2 is SMNVEV (reference sequence). CDR3 sequence reads: CASSRAGGTSSYNEQFF. The CDR3 DNA reads TGTGCCAGCAGTAGAGCGGGAGGGACCAGCTCCTACAATGAGCAGTTCTTC.

This clonotype was detected a few times. This chain connects TRBV12-3 or TRBV12-4 to TRBJ1-6; 10 nucleotides align to TRBD1. The junction had 7 bases not matched to a gene; V was cut back by 5 bases and J by 9 bases. The CDR3 sequence is 15 residues long. CDR3 loop: CASSKTGGVGSPLHF. CDR3 DNA: TGTGCCAGCAGTAAGACAGGGGGCGTTGGTTCACCCCTCCACTTT.

This chain uses TRBV21-1 with TRBJ1-2. TRBV21-1 has pseudogene status. The CDR3 totals 13 residues. CDR3 sequence reads: CASSNEVDYGYTF. CDR3 in DNA: TGTGCCAGCAGCAACGAGGTGGACTATGGCTACACCTTC.

The chain employs TRBV20-1 and TRBJ1-1, with D possibly TRBD1 on 5 matching bases. V was trimmed by 1 base and J by 0 bases, leaving 12 bases between them. CDR1 is DFQATT and CDR2 is SNEGSKA in the germline V gene (reference sequence). CDR3 length: 15 amino acids. In nucleotides, the CDR3 is TGCAGTGCTAGAGGGGGACGGATTATGAACACTGAAGCTTTCTTT. Its translation: CSARGGRIMNTEAFF.

The V gene is TRBV5-5, the J gene TRBJ2-1, with 7 bases matching TRBD2. Germline lookup yields CDR1 SGHKS and CDR2 YYEKEE (reference sequence). V lost 3 bases to trimming and J lost 4 bases; unmatched junction nucleotides: 13. The CDR3 runs 17 residues. The CDR3 spells CASSSDPRGVSYNEQFF. The CDR3 nucleotides read TGTGCCAGCAGCTCGGATCCCCGGGGGGTCTCGTACAATGAGCAGTTCTTC.

The chain joins TRBV4-2 to TRBJ2-4; TRBD2 matches at 9 bases. V shed 5 bases, J shed 5 bases, and the junction held 7 bases outside the gene matches. CDR3 size: 15 residues. Germline CDR1 LGHNA, CDR2 YNFKEQ. CDR3 nucleotide sequence: TGTGCCAGCAGCTTGAAAGCGGGAGGTGAAAACATTCAGTACTTC. Its protein is CASSLKAGGENIQYF.

To note about this clonotype: A far larger clone differs by one base, so this is likely a read error. The V gene is TRBV2, the J gene TRBJ1-2, with TRBD1 matching over 7 bases. The ends lost 3 bases at V and 3 bases at J; junction bases unmatched: 1. Looked up from germline, CDR1 is SNHLY and CDR2 is FYNNEI. The CDR3 runs 13 residues. The CDR3 DNA sequence: TGTGCCAGCAGTGAGGGACAGCACTATGGCTACACCTTC. Translation gives CASSEGQHYGYTF.

This chain links TRBV27 with TRBJ2-2; D gene uncertain. V was shortened by 5 bases and J by 1 base, with 8 bases between the two germline ends. This CDR3 spans 14 amino acids. The V gene's germline CDR1 is MNHEY and CDR2 SMNVEV (reference sequence). The CDR3 loop is CASSRLGNTGELFF. The CDR3 coding sequence is TGTGCCAGCAGTCGTCTGGGGAACACCGGGGAGCTGTTTTTT.

This clonotype was detected a few times. This chain uses TRBV6-6 with TRBJ2-7; D may be TRBD2 (5 bases). V shed 6 bases and J shed 3 bases, with 12 bases lying between them. Germline V gives CDR1 MNHNY, CDR2 SVGAGI (reference sequence). The CDR3 is made up of 13 amino acids. The chain's CDR3 is CASRTVGGYEQYF. Written as DNA, the CDR3 is TGTGCCAGCAGAACGGTCGGAGGCTACGAGCAGTACTTC.

This clonotype was seen more than once but under ten times. The chain recombines TRBV5-1 with TRBJ2-7, with 12 bases identical to TRBD1. Germline lookup yields CDR1 SGHRS and CDR2 YFSETQ. J gave up 3 bases and V 4 bases, and 5 bases lay outside the gene matches. This CDR3 contains 15 residues. The CDR3 loop reads CASSRGTGGYYEQYF. In DNA form, the CDR3 reads TGCGCCAGCAGCCGGGGGACAGGGGGCTACTACGAGCAGTACTTC.